This TCR beta chain was captured by sequencing in a study of T cell responses to AZD1222 COVID-19 vaccine. Study-level results: Repertoire sampling was restricted to post-peak T cell response timepoints.

Libraries were prepared by immunoSEQ multiplex PCR; TCRdb keeps only in-frame clonotypes and omits some of them. Here the sample spans some 80,000 clones, around 85% being singletons. The V end was cut by 6 bases, the J end by 7 bases, with 19 bases between. This CDR3 contains 16 residues. Germline CDR1 reads MDHEN; CDR2 reads SYDVKM. Concerning this clone: Its matching antigen is unknown.

The chain has TRBV28 and TRBJ1-6; possibly TRBD1 for D (6 bases). The source material was peripheral blood, sampled on day 0 of AZD1222 vaccination. This clonotype was obtained from an adult in good health. As DNA, the CDR3 is TGTGCCAGCAGCACCAGTGTACAGGGTTGGAATTCACCCCTCCACTTT. Its protein product is CASSTSVQGWNSPLHF.